What follows are 14 T cell receptor beta chains derived from one specimen sequenced in a study of technical replicates of blood from several donors. Data came from immunoSEQ multiplex PCR; TCRdb stores just in-frame clones and leaves some out. The sample lists about 82,000 clones; around 94% were seen once. The sequencing input was T cells isolated from PBMCs. These receptors were taken from a human donor in good health.

The genes are TRBV6-1 and TRBJ2-3; the match to TRBD2 covers 12 bases. The CDR3 extends over 18 amino acids. The V and J ends lost 1 base and 4 bases, in that order; junction bases with no gene match: 9. Germline V gives CDR1 MNHNS, CDR2 SASEGT. The CDR3 DNA reads as TGTGCCAGCAGTGAAGGGTCCCTGACTAGCGGGAGAGCAGATACGCAGTATTTT. Its translation is CASSEGSLTSGRADTQYF.

The chain combines TRBV11-2 with TRBJ2-7; no firm D call. The V gene's germline CDR1 is SGHAT and CDR2 FQNNGV. The CDR3 extends over 11 amino acids. V lost 5 bases, J lost 5 bases, and 7 bases lay in between. CDR3 in amino acids: CASSPRHEQYF. The CDR3, as DNA: TGTGCCAGCAGCCCCAGGCACGAGCAGTACTTC.

The rearrangement uses TRBV5-1 and TRBJ1-5; D possibly corresponds to TRBD1 (5 bases). This CDR3 has 13 amino acids. Trimming shortened V by 7 bases and J by 7 bases, and 15 bases separated the two germline ends. Germline CDR1 and CDR2: SGHRS and YFSETQ. The CDR3 here is CASGRAAGQPQHF. In DNA form, the CDR3 reads TGCGCCAGCGGCAGGGCTGCAGGCCAGCCCCAGCATTTT.

V usage is TRBV6-1 and J usage is TRBJ2-5; 8 nucleotides match TRBD1. With V trimmed by 7 bases and J by 1 base, 8 bases remained unmatched. The CDR3 has 15 residues. The germline gives CDR1 MNHNS, CDR2 SASEGT. The CDR3 DNA reads as TGTGCCAGCACCCTCCGGACAGGGTTCCAAGAGACCCAGTACTTC. Translation gives CASTLRTGFQETQYF.

The chain recombines TRBV7-3 with TRBJ2-3, with 11 positions matching TRBD2. CDR3 length: 16 residues. The V gene end was trimmed by 5 bases and the J gene end by 1 base; junction bases not matched to a gene: 5. Per the germline V gene, CDR1 is SGHTA and CDR2 is FQGTGA. Written as DNA, the CDR3 is TGTGCCAGCAGCCTAGCGGGAGGAGGTGGCACAGATACGCAGTATTTT. It yields the protein CASSLAGGGGTDTQYF.

The CDR3 loop is CGGQDNIEAFF. CDR3 in DNA: TGTGGCGGACAGGATAATATAGAAGCTTTCTTT. This chain links TRBV19 with TRBJ1-1, with 7 bases fitting TRBD1. Germline CDR1 reads LNHDA; CDR2 reads SQIVND (reference sequence). CDR3 length: 11 residues.

The chain couples TRBV2 to TRBJ2-1, with D uncertain. The CDR3 has 16 amino acids. The germline V and J ends were trimmed by 3 bases and 1 base, with 13 bases remaining between them. Germline V gene sequence: CDR1 SNHLY, CDR2 FYNNEI. The CDR3 here is CASSEEKARSYNEQFF. The CDR3 DNA follows: TGTGCCAGCAGTGAGGAAAAGGCGAGGTCCTACAATGAGCAGTTCTTC.

The chain joins TRBV9 to TRBJ2-7; TRBD2 aligns across 10 bases. Unmatched junction bases numbered 6, after V lost 4 bases and J lost 2 bases. Germline V gives CDR1 SGDLS, CDR2 YYNGEE. CDR3 size: 15 residues. The CDR3 region has the DNA TGTGCCAGCAGCCCTAGCGGGAGCGCCGCCTACGAGCAGTACTTC. Translated, it gives CASSPSGSAAYEQYF.

The J gene is TRBJ2-7, the V gene TRBV7-3; 7 bases are a match to TRBD2. The CDR3 loop spans 14 amino acids. V was pared by 3 bases and J by 9 bases, with 11 bases of the junction left unmatched. Germline loops: CDR1 SGHTA, CDR2 FQGTGA. The CDR3 DNA is TGTGCCAGCAGCTTCAACAGCGGGGTGGGCGTGCAGTACTTC. Protein: CASSFNSGVGVQYF.

This chain connects TRBV7-3 to TRBJ2-7; the D gene is possibly TRBD2 (5 bases). V lost 1 base and J 5 bases, leaving 6 bases between the germline ends. CDR1 SGHTA and CDR2 FQGTGA come from the germline V gene. The CDR3 covers 12 residues. The CDR3 loop reads CASSLNGNEQYF. CDR3 coding DNA: TGTGCCAGCAGCTTAAACGGGAACGAGCAGTACTTC.

The chain combines TRBV4-2 with TRBJ1-2, with 8 bases aligning to TRBD1. The ends lost 5 bases at V and 4 bases at J; junction bases unmatched: 9. The CDR3 has 15 amino acids. The germline CDR1 and CDR2 sequences are LGHNA and YNFKEQ. The CDR3 bases are TGTGCCAGCAGCGAACGGACAGGGACGATCTATGGCTACACCTTC. Translation gives CASSERTGTIYGYTF.

The chain is built from TRBV5-6 and TRBJ2-5, with D unclear. CDR1 is SGHDT, CDR2 YYEEEE, per germline. V shed 0 bases and J shed 4 bases, with 10 bases lying between them. The CDR3 totals 14 residues. This CDR3 is CASSLVEVVETQYF. The DNA for the CDR3 is TGTGCCAGCAGCTTGGTAGAAGTTGTAGAGACCCAGTACTTC. Full variable domain (remainder filled in from reference TRBV5-6 and TRBJ2-5): DAGVTQSPTHLIKTRGQQVTLRCSPKSGHDTVSWYQQALGQGPQFIFQYYEEEERQRGNFPDRFSGHQFPNYSSELNVNALLLGDSALYLCASSLVEVVETQYFGPGTRLLVL.

This rearrangement joins TRBV5-1 to TRBJ2-7, with 12 bases that match TRBD1. Germline V gene sequence: CDR1 SGHRS, CDR2 YFSETQ. The CDR3 contains 15 residues. The V gene end was trimmed by 4 bases and the J gene end by 3 bases; junction bases not matched to a gene: 5. The CDR3 reads CASSTGTGGDYEQYF. In nucleotides, the CDR3 is TGCGCCAGCAGCACTGGGACAGGGGGCGACTACGAGCAGTACTTC.

V usage is TRBV7-3 and J usage is TRBJ1-1; 10 nucleotides line up with TRBD1. Germline CDR1 and CDR2: SGHTA and FQGTGA. V shed 5 bases and J 4 bases; nucleotides not matched to a gene: 16. The CDR3 runs 18 residues. Written as DNA, the CDR3 is TGTGCCAGCAGCCCCATCCCACCGGGACAGGGGAGCGGCACTGAAGCTTTCTTT. Protein product: CASSPIPPGQGSGTEAFF.